This passage covers 24 T cell receptor beta chains from one sample sequenced in a study of Graves' ophthalmopathy and Graves' hyperthyroidism. The TCR beta CDR3 regions underwent amplification from RNA transcripts. The authors performed first-round RT-PCR with HTBI primers and then a second-round multiplex PCR. A single record per CDR3 protein comes from TCRdb applying MiXCR to the multiplex PCR reads. The sample lists almost 400,000 distinct CDR3 sequences; around 18% were seen once. The sample consisted of peripheral blood. The origin of the receptors is a woman under 30 with Graves' ophthalmopathy.

This clonotype was seen repeatedly, ten times or more. The chain has TRBV20-1 and TRBJ1-1, with 11 bases aligning to TRBD1. The J segment lost 3 bases and the V segment lost 6 bases, leaving 6 bases of the junction unmatched. The germline CDR1 and CDR2 sequences are DFQATT and SNEGSKA (reference sequence). This CDR3 spans 14 amino acids. The CDR3 nucleotides read TGCAGTGCGAAAACGGGACAGGGGGACACTGAAGCTTTCTTT. The encoded protein is CSAKTGQGDTEAFF.

This clonotype appeared many times. The CDR3 DNA reads TGTGCCAGCAGCCAAGATTCAGGGAGCGATGGCTACACCTTC. Protein: CASSQDSGSDGYTF. The chain couples TRBV4-2 to TRBJ1-2; D might be TRBD1 (5 bases). V was pared by 0 bases and J by 6 bases, with 11 bases between. This CDR3 is built from 14 residues. CDR1 is LGHNA, CDR2 YNFKEQ, per germline.

This clonotype has just a few counts. This sequence joins TRBV6-1 and TRBJ2-7, with TRBD2 matching over 11 bases. The CDR3 extends over 15 amino acids. Germline V gene lookup returns CDR1 MNHNS and CDR2 SASEGT. The ends lost 8 bases at V and 7 bases at J; junction bases unmatched: 13. Here the CDR3 reads CASYWLAGGVWEQYF. The CDR3 DNA reads TGTGCCAGCTACTGGCTAGCGGGAGGAGTATGGGAGCAGTACTTC.

This clonotype was seen many times. The chain couples TRBV29-1 to TRBJ2-7; 10 bases fit TRBD2. CDR3 length equals 13 residues. V gave up 5 bases and J gave up 4 bases; unmatched junction bases: 5. CDR1 is SQVTM and CDR2 is ANQGSEA in the germline V gene. DNA for the CDR3: TGCAGCGTTAAAAGCGGGGGGGAGTACGAGCAGTACTTC. This sequence encodes CSVKSGGEYEQYF.

This clonotype has at least ten counts. The V gene is TRBV7-2, the J gene TRBJ2-5; no clear D gene. V lost 3 bases and J lost 5, with 7 bases in between. Germline V lookup: CDR1 SGHTA, CDR2 FQGNSA. The CDR3 runs to 12 residues. CDR3 protein: CASSLPRETQYF. The CDR3 DNA sequence: TGTGCCAGCAGCTTGCCTAGGGAGACCCAGTACTTC.

This clonotype was seen ten or more times. V is TRBV2 and J is TRBJ1-3; the D gene is possibly TRBD1 (6 bases). The germline CDR1 and CDR2 sequences are SNHLY and FYNNEI. The V end lost 8 bases, the J end lost 0 bases, and 11 bases lay between the germline ends. The CDR3 contains 14 residues. The CDR3 sequence is CASSGQISGNTIYF. Written as DNA, the CDR3 is TGTGCCAGCTCGGGACAAATCTCTGGAAACACCATATATTTT.

The table lists this clonotype with many counts. The J gene is TRBJ2-7, the V gene TRBV11-2; 11 bases are shared with TRBD2. Germline CDR1 is SGHAT and CDR2 is FQNNGV. The CDR3 spans 17 residues. J lost 0 bases, V lost 5 bases, and 9 bases had no gene match. The CDR3 sequence is CASSPHFTSGGSYEQYF. The CDR3 DNA reads TGTGCCAGCAGCCCCCACTTTACTAGCGGGGGCTCCTACGAGCAGTACTTC.

The rearrangement uses TRBV6-5 and TRBJ2-5; either TRBD1 or TRBD2 may supply D (6 bases each). Trimming pared 4 bases from V and 5 bases from J, leaving 14 bases between. The CDR3 spans 14 residues. Germline lookup yields CDR1 MNHEY and CDR2 SVGAGI. DNA of the CDR3: TGTGCCAGCAGTTCCTGGGGGGCTGGTGAGACCCAGTACTTC. This gives the protein CASSSWGAGETQYF.

This clonotype was seen ten or more times. This chain joins TRBV19 and TRBJ2-5; D is perhaps TRBD1 (6 bases). The CDR3 extends over 15 amino acids. CDR1 is LNHDA, CDR2 SQIVND, per germline (reference sequence). Trimming removed 5 bases from V and 2 bases from J, with 15 bases in between. Here the CDR3 DNA reads TGTGCCAGTAGTTTACTTGGGGACACGCAAGAGACCCAGTACTTC. Residues: CASSLLGDTQETQYF. Looking up the rest from reference TRBV19 and TRBJ2-5 gives the full variable domain: DGGITQSPKYLFRKEGQNVTLSCEQNLNHDAMYWYRQDPGQGLRLIYYSQIVNDFQKGDIAEGYSVSREKKESFPLTVTSAQKNPTAFYLCASSLLGDTQETQYFGPGTRLLVL.

The chain uses TRBV27 and TRBJ1-2; D call uncertain. This CDR3 spans 15 amino acids. V lost 6 bases to trimming and J lost 0 bases, with 14 bases between them. CDR1 MNHEY and CDR2 SMNVEV come from the germline V gene (reference sequence). CDR3 nucleotide sequence: TGTGCCAGCAGGCCCGGACGGTCTTCTAACTATGGCTACACCTTC. Protein product: CASRPGRSSNYGYTF.

There are many counts of this clonotype. The V call is TRBV2, the J call TRBJ1-5; 9 bases are a match to TRBD1. The CDR3 length is 15 residues. Germline assignment: CDR1 SNHLY and CDR2 FYNNEI. J lost 2 bases, V lost 6 bases, and 5 bases had no gene match. The CDR3: CASRTGGRGNQPQHF. CDR3 coding DNA: TGTGCCAGCAGAACAGGGGGCAGGGGCAATCAGCCCCAGCATTTT.

This clonotype was seen repeatedly, ten times or more. The J gene is TRBJ1-1, the V gene TRBV6-2 or TRBV6-3; D unresolved. The CDR3 sequence is 12 residues long. Trimming cost V 2 bases and J 8 bases, with 9 bases left between them. Per germline, CDR1 MNHEY and CDR2 SVGEGT. The CDR3 DNA sequence: TGTGCCAGCAGTTACGCGGGGTTCGAAGCTTTCTTT. This sequence encodes CASSYAGFEAFF.

The genes are TRBV11-3 and TRBJ2-7; TRBD1 agrees at 9 bases. The ends lost 5 bases at V and 6 bases at J; junction bases unmatched: 11. Germline V CDR1 and CDR2: SGHNT, YENEEA. The CDR3 runs 15 residues. The CDR3 region is CASSAWTGVPREQYF. For the CDR3, the DNA is TGTGCCAGCAGCGCCTGGACAGGGGTCCCCCGCGAGCAGTACTTC.

The chain is built from TRBV6-5 and TRBJ1-2; no clear D. The germline gives CDR1 MNHEY, CDR2 SVGAGI. The germline V and J ends were trimmed by 0 bases and 1 base, with 9 bases remaining between them. This CDR3 region has 15 residues. CDR3 sequence (DNA): TGTGCCAGCAGTTACTCGATAGTACTTAACTATGGCTACACCTTC. This gives the protein CASSYSIVLNYGYTF.

In its sample, this clonotype was seen many times. This chain uses TRBV6-2 or TRBV6-3 with TRBJ1-1; perhaps TRBD1 as D (5 bases). Germline V lookup: CDR1 MNHEY, CDR2 SVGEGT. The V gene lost 7 bases and the J gene lost 4 bases, with 13 bases spanning the gap. The CDR3 has 13 residues. In DNA, the CDR3 is TGTGCCAGCAACGAGAGGGGAATCACTGAAGCTTTCTTT. Translation: CASNERGITEAFF.

This clonotype was detected many times. The V and J genes are TRBV25-1 and TRBJ2-5, with 10 nucleotides matching TRBD1. Trimming at V came to 0 bases and at J to 5 bases, leaving 3 bases not matched to a gene. The CDR3 is 15 residues long. Germline V gene lookup returns CDR1 MGHDK and CDR2 SYGVNS. The CDR3 here is CASSEYQDRGETQYF. The DNA for the CDR3 is TGTGCCAGCAGTGAATACCAGGACAGGGGGGAGACCCAGTACTTC.

The chain carries TRBV12-3 or TRBV12-4 and TRBJ1-1; unclear D gene. The CDR3 runs 13 residues. V shed 5 bases and J shed 5 bases, with 12 bases lying between them. CDR3 in DNA: TGTGCCAGCAGTCGGGCCCTGGGGACTGAAGCTTTCTTT. It yields the protein CASSRALGTEAFF.

The table lists this clonotype with many counts. As DNA, the CDR3 is TGTGCCAGCAGCTTAGTTCGGACTAGCGGGCCGAGCAGCTCCTACAATGAGCAGTTCTTC. This codes for CASSLVRTSGPSSSYNEQFF. The chain links TRBV11-2 to TRBJ2-1; 11 nucleotides match TRBD2. This CDR3 spans 20 amino acids. V trimming: 1 base; J trimming: 0 bases; junction bases outside the gene matches: 11. Germline lookup yields CDR1 SGHAT and CDR2 FQNNGV.

Many counts were recorded for this clonotype. This chain links TRBV2 with TRBJ2-5; D is perhaps TRBD2 (5 bases). CDR1 is SNHLY and CDR2 is FYNNEI in the germline V gene. With 6 bases removed from V and 5 bases from J, the gap between germline ends came to 10 bases. The CDR3 loop spans 12 amino acids. CDR3: CASSREMETQYF. The CDR3 DNA follows: TGTGCCAGCAGCCGGGAAATGGAGACCCAGTACTTC.

This clonotype has only one observation. V and J are TRBV11-3 and TRBJ2-5; TRBD2 matches at 7 bases. This CDR3 contains 14 residues. Looked up from germline, CDR1 is SGHNT and CDR2 is YENEEA. V lost 0 bases and J lost 7; bases outside the gene matches: 5. The CDR3 nucleotides read TGTGCCAGCAGCTTAGATCCTAGCGGCGGGACCCAGTACTTC. As protein: CASSLDPSGGTQYF.

This clonotype was observed at least ten times. The chain uses TRBV12-3 or TRBV12-4 and TRBJ1-5, with D possibly being TRBD1 (6 bases). Trimming pared 7 bases from V and 7 bases from J, leaving 26 bases between. The CDR3 consists of 17 residues. CDR3 residues: CASTPEGWGHIGQPQHF. CDR3 nucleotide sequence: TGTGCCAGCACCCCCGAAGGGTGGGGACATATAGGGCAGCCCCAGCATTTT.

The chain carries TRBV5-1 and TRBJ2-7; D is unresolved. There are 12 residues in the CDR3. Germline values: CDR1 SGHRS, CDR2 YFSETQ. With 6 bases removed from V and 6 bases from J, the gap between germline ends came to 13 bases. CDR3 protein: CASNAVGSEQYF. CDR3 in DNA: TGCGCCAGCAACGCTGTGGGCTCCGAGCAGTACTTC.

This clonotype has ten or more counts. The chain employs TRBV6-1 and TRBJ2-7; D may be TRBD2 (5 bases). V was pared by 5 bases and J by 1 base, with 12 bases between. The CDR3 runs 14 residues. Germline V lookup: CDR1 MNHNS, CDR2 SASEGT. This CDR3 is CASSRADRSYEQYF. CDR3 in DNA: TGTGCCAGCAGTCGAGCGGACCGGTCCTACGAGCAGTACTTC.

This clonotype occurred many times. The chain joins TRBV2 to TRBJ1-1, with D unresolved. This CDR3 is 13 amino acids long. From germline, CDR1 is SNHLY and CDR2 FYNNEI. Trimming removed 4 bases at V and 0 bases at J, with 6 bases between. This chain's CDR3 is CASSVTLNTEAFF. In DNA, the CDR3 is TGTGCCAGCAGTGTGACCCTGAACACTGAAGCTTTCTTT.